Sequencing of this T cell receptor beta chain was carried out in a study of immune heterogeneity within non-small cell lung tumors. Each sample used roughly 0.65 ug of genomic DNA from bulk tumor tissue. Biopsies, several per primary tumor and spaced far apart, were collected during surgery. Patients underwent curative surgery for non-small cell lung cancer (untreated and newly diagnosed). This clonotype was counted a few times. Its antigen is unknown. A read error may be the cause here, since a much bigger clone is one base away. Germline lookup yields CDR1 LNHNV and CDR2 YYDKDF (reference sequence). The CDR3 has 15 residues. V lost 4 bases and J lost 0, with 10 bases in between. Study results and caveats: Within a patient, dominant CDR3 beta clonotypes were shared across sites, though different locations had unique frequent clones.

Amplifying TCR beta CDR3 involved multiplex PCR carried out with 32 V and 13 J primers. Each CDR3 protein gets one entry after TCRdb re-called the multiplex PCR reads with MiXCR. The sample lists 14,000 to 15,000 distinct CDR3 sequences; roughly 30% were seen once. This receptor was taken from a man aged 35-49 years with non-small cell lung cancer. The sample consisted of lung tumor tissue. The chain recombines TRBV15 with TRBJ1-5; D may be TRBD1 (6 bases). The CDR3 region has the DNA TGTGCCACCAGCAAATCGGGACATAGCAATCAGCCCCAGCATTTT. Translating it yields CATSKSGHSNQPQHF.